These 9 T cell receptor beta chains were all obtained from the same sample, sequenced in a study of cytomegalovirus exposure and HLA in healthy donors. PCR amplification relied on 60 Vbeta primers (plus 13 Jbeta primers). TCRdb's copy holds only in-frame clones and misses some; the assay was immunoSEQ multiplex PCR. The repertoire has roughly 100,000 clones, over 70% of them found once; the top ten carry about 5%. The sample consisted of PBMCs. Receptors originate from a woman between 40 and 55 years old in good health and CMV-seronegative.

The chain has TRBV4-1 and TRBJ1-5; 8 bases match TRBD1. This CDR3 spans 17 amino acids. CDR1 and CDR2 from the germline V gene are MGHRA and YSYEKL. V shed 1 base and J 2 bases; nucleotides not matched to a gene: 7. The CDR3 is CASSQVGRGQGNQPQHF. The DNA for the CDR3 is TGCGCCAGCAGCCAAGTGGGCAGGGGGCAAGGCAATCAGCCCCAGCATTTT.

The chain employs TRBV15 and TRBJ2-1, with 10 bases fitting TRBD2. Germline V gene lookup returns CDR1 LNHNV and CDR2 YYDKDF (reference sequence). The CDR3 totals 16 residues. Trimming cost V 5 bases and J 4 bases; bases outside gene matches: 8. CDR3 sequence: CATSPIAGGGYNEQFF. The CDR3 DNA follows: TGTGCCACCAGCCCGATAGCGGGGGGAGGTTACAATGAGCAGTTCTTC.

The rearrangement uses TRBV7-2 and TRBJ1-6; 8 bases are shared with TRBD1. The V and J ends lost 5 bases and 8 bases, in that order; junction bases with no gene match: 14. The CDR3 totals 17 residues. CDR1 and CDR2 (germline): SGHTA, FQGNSA. The CDR3 DNA sequence: TGTGCCAGCAGCACGCAGAACGCAGGGGGCCCGGATTCACCCCTCCACTTT. It encodes CASSTQNAGGPDSPLHF.

This clone was recorded once. The chain couples TRBV4-1 to TRBJ1-5; D call uncertain. The V end was cut by 3 bases, the J end by 5 bases, with 14 bases between. This CDR3 comprises 15 residues. The germline gives CDR1 MGHRA, CDR2 YSYEKL. The CDR3 protein is CASSHPGLAYQPQHF. In DNA form, the CDR3 reads TGCGCCAGCAGCCACCCGGGTCTAGCATATCAGCCCCAGCATTTT.

The chain has TRBV4-2 and TRBJ2-5, with 7 bases fitting TRBD1. The last part of the DNA fits TRBJ2-7 better; the J call may be wrong. Germline lookup yields CDR1 LGHNA and CDR2 YNFKEQ. The CDR3 sequence is 17 residues long. The CDR3 reads CASSTRDSIPRVYEQYF. CDR3 nucleotide sequence: TGTGCCAGCAGCACCCGGGACAGCATTCCGAGGGTCTACGAGCAGTACTTC.

J is TRBJ2-1 and V is TRBV27; tentatively, D is TRBD1 (6 bases). CDR1 and CDR2 (germline): MNHEY, SMNVEV (reference sequence). The CDR3 spans 14 residues. Trimming took 6 bases from V and 5 from J, leaving 14 bases between them. The CDR3 reads CASSYRDSNNEQFF. CDR3 bases: TGTGCCAGCAGCTACAGGGATTCAAACAATGAGCAGTTCTTC.

Remarks on this clone: As the CDR3 is not closed by the conserved phenylalanine or tryptophan, this likely results from a read error. The J gene is TRBJ1-4, the V gene TRBV19, with D uncertain. V lost 4 bases, J lost 8 bases, and 11 bases lay in between. Germline V gene sequence: CDR1 LNHDA, CDR2 SQIVND (reference sequence). This CDR3 is 13 amino acids long. DNA of the CDR3: TGTGCCAGTAGTACGGCCCCGGGGGAAAAACTGTTTGTT. It specifies CASSTAPGEKLFV.

This rearrangement joins TRBV19 to TRBJ1-2; 9 nucleotides align to TRBD1. The junction had 7 bases not matched to a gene; V was cut back by 7 bases and J by 4 bases. The germline gives CDR1 LNHDA, CDR2 SQIVND (reference sequence). The CDR3 has 14 residues. Here the CDR3 reads CASNHRGRIYGYTF. DNA of the CDR3: TGTGCCAGTAATCACAGGGGGCGCATCTATGGCTACACCTTC.

A few counts support this clone. This chain joins TRBV7-3 and TRBJ1-1, with TRBD1 matching over 7 bases. This CDR3 is 13 amino acids long. Germline V CDR1 and CDR2: SGHTA, FQGTGA. The V and J ends lost 6 bases and 4 bases, in that order; junction bases with no gene match: 5. CDR3 DNA: TGTGCCAGCAGATATCAGGGGGGCACTGAAGCTTTCTTT. As protein: CASRYQGGTEAFF.